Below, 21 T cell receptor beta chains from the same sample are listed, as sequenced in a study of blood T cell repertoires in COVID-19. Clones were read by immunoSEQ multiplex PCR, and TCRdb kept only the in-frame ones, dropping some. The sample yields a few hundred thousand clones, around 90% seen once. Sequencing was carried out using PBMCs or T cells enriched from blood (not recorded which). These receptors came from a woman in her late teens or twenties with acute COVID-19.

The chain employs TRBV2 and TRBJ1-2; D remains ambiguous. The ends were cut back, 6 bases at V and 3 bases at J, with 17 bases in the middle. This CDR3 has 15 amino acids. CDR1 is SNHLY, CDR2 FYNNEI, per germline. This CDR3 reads CASRERTVRHYGYTF. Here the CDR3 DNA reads TGTGCCAGCAGGGAGCGGACGGTTCGGCACTATGGCTACACCTTC.

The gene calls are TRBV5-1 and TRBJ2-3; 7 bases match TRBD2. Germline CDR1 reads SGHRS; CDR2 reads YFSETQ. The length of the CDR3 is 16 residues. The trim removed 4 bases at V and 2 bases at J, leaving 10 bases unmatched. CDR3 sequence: CASSPGLVGATDTQYF. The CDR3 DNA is TGCGCCAGCAGCCCCGGACTAGTAGGGGCCACAGATACGCAGTATTTT.

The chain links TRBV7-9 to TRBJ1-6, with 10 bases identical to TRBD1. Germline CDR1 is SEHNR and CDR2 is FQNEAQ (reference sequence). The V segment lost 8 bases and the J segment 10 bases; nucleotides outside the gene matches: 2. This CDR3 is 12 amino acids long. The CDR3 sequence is CASDRGLSPLHF. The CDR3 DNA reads TGTGCCAGCGACAGGGGGCTCTCACCCCTCCACTTT. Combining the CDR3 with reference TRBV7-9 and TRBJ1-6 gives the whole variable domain DTGVSQNPRHKITKRGQNVTFRCDPISEHNRLYWYRQTLGQGPEFLTYFQNEAQLEKSRLLSDRFSAERPKGSFSTLEIQRTEQGDSAMYLCASDRGLSPLHFGNGTRLTVT.

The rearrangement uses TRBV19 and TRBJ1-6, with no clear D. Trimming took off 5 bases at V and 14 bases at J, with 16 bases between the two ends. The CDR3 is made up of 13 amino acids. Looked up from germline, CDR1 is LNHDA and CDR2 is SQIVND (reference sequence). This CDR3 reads CASSADIFGALHF. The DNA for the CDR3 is TGTGCCAGTAGTGCCGACATCTTCGGCGCCCTCCACTTT.

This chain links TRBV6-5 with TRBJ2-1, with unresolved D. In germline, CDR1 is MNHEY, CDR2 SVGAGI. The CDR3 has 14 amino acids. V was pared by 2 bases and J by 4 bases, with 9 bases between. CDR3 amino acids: CASSYSDSYNEQFF. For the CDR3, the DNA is TGTGCCAGCAGTTACAGTGACTCTTACAATGAGCAGTTCTTC.

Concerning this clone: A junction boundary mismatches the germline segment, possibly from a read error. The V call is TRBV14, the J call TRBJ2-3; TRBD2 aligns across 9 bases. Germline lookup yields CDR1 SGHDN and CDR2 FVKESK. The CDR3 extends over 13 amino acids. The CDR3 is CASSRTLAGPREF. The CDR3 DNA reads TGTGCCAGCAGCCGAACCCTAGCGGGACCCAGAGAGTTT.

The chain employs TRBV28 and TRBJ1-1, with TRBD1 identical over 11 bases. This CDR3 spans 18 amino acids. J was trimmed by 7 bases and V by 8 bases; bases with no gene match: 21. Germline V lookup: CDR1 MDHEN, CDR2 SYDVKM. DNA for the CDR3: TGTGCCAGCCTCCGGGACAGGGGGTTAGATGGGCAAGCTAGTGAAGCTTTCTTT. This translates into CASLRDRGLDGQASEAFF.

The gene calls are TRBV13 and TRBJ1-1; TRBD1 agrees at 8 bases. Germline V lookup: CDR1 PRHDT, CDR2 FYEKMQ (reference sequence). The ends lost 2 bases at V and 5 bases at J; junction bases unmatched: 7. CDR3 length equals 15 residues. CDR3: CASSLLGRGRTEAFF. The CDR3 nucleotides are TGTGCCAGCAGCTTACTCGGCAGGGGGCGAACTGAAGCTTTCTTT.

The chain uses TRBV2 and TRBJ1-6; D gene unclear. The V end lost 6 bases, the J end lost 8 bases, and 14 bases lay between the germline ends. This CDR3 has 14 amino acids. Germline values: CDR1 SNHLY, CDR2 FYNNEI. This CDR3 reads CASRTDLGDSPLHF. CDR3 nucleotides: TGTGCCAGCAGGACCGACCTCGGGGATTCACCCCTCCACTTT.

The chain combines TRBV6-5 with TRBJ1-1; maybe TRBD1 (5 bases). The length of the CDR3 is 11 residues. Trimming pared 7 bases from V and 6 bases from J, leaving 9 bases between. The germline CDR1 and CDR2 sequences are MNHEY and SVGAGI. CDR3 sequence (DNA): TGTGCCAGCACAGGGAAGCCTGAAGCTTTCTTT. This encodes CASTGKPEAFF.

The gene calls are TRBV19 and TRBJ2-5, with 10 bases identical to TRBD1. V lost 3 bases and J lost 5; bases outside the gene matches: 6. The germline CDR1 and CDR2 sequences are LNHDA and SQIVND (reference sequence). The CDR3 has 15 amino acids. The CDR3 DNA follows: TGTGCCAGTAGTATCGGGACAGGGGCAATGGAGACCCAGTACTTC. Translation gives CASSIGTGAMETQYF.

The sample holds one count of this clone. The CDR3, as DNA: TGTGCCAGCAGCGTAGGGGCCTTAAGCTCTGGAAACACCATATATTTT. It yields the protein CASSVGALSSGNTIYF. V and J are TRBV9 and TRBJ1-3; D uncertain. V lost 0 bases and J 0 bases, leaving 10 bases between the germline ends. Germline V gene sequence: CDR1 SGDLS, CDR2 YYNGEE. The CDR3 is 16 residues long.

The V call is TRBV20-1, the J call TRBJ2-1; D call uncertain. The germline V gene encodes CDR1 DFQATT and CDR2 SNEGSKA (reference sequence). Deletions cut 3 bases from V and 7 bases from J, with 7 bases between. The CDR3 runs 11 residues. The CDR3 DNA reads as TGCAGTGCTAGGTCCAGAAATGAGCAGTTCTTC. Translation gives CSARSRNEQFF.

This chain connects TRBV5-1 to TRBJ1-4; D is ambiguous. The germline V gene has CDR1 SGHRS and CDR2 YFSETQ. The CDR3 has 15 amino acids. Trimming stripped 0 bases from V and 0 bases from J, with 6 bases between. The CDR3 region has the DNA TGCGCCAGCAGCTTGGTCAGCGCAACTAATGAAAAACTGTTTTTT. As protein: CASSLVSATNEKLFF.

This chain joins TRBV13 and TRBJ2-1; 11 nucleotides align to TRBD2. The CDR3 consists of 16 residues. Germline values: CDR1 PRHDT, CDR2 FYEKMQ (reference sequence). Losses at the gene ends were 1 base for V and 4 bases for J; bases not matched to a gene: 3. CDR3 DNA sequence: TGTGCCAGCAGCTTAGTGACTAGCGGGGTTTACAATGAGCAGTTCTTC. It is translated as CASSLVTSGVYNEQFF.

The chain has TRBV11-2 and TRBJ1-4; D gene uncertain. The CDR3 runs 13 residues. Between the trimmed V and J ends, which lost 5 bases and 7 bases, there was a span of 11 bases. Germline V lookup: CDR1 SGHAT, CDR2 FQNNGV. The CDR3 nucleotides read TGTGCCAGCAGCCCATCCCGGAGTGAAAAACTGTTTTTT. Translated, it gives CASSPSRSEKLFF. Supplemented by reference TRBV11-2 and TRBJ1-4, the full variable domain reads EAGVAQSPRYKIIEKRQSVAFWCNPISGHATLYWYQQILGQGPKLLIQFQNNGVVDDSQLPKDRFSAERLKGVDSTLKIQPAKLEDSAVYLCASSPSRSEKLFFGSGTQLSVL.

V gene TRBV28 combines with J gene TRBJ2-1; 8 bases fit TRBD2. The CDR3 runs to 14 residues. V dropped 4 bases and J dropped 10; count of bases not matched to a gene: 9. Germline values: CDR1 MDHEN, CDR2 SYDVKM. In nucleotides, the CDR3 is TGTGCCAGCAGTTGGGGCGGACTAGCCTTAGAGCAGTTCTTC. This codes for CASSWGGLALEQFF.

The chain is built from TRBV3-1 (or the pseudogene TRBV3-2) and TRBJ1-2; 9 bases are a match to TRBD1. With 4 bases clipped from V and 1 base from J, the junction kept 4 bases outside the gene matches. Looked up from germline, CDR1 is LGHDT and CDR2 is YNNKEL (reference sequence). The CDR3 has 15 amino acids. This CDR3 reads CASSLTGQGNYGYTF. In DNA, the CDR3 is TGTGCCAGCAGCCTCACGGGACAGGGTAACTATGGCTACACCTTC.

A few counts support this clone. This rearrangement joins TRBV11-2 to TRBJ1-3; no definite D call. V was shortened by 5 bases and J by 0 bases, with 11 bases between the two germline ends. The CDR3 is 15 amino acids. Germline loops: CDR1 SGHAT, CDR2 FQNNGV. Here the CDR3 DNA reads TGTGCCAGCAGCGGCCCCGGGGTCTCTGGAAACACCATATATTTT. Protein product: CASSGPGVSGNTIYF.

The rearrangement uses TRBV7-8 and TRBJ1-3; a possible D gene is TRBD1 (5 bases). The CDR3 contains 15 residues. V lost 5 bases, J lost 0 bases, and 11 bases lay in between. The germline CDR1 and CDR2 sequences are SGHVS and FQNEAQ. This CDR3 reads CASSASTVSGNTIYF. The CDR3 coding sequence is TGTGCCAGCAGCGCGTCGACAGTCTCTGGAAACACCATATATTTT.

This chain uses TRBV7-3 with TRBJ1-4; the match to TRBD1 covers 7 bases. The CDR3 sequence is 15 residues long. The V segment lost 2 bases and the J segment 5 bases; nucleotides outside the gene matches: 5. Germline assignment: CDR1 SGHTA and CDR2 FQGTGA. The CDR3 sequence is CASSLAGRGNEKLFF. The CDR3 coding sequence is TGTGCCAGCAGCTTAGCGGGCAGGGGGAATGAAAAACTGTTTTTT. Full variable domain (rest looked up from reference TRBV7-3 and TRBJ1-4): GAGVSQTPSNKVTEKGKYVELRCDPISGHTALYWYRQSLGQGPEFLIYFQGTGAADDSGLPNDRFFAVRPEGSVSTLKIQRTERGDSAVYLCASSLAGRGNEKLFFGSGTQLSVL.